The sample holds one count of the clone carrying this T cell receptor beta chain. Sequencing used immunoSEQ multiplex PCR; TCRdb keeps in-frame clones, though not all of them. The table has 50,000 to 70,000 clones, about 81% seen once. This entry comes from a study of OX40 agonist ivuxolimab in advanced cancers. V was shortened by 6 bases and J by 7 bases, with 12 bases between the two germline ends. The CDR3 loop spans 13 amino acids. CDR1 is KGHSH and CDR2 is LQKENI in the germline V gene. This chain links TRBV18 with TRBJ2-2; TRBD1 is a possible D gene (6 bases). The receptor's source is an adult with an advanced solid tumor such as melanoma, head and neck, liver or kidney cancer. The sample was CD4+ or CD8+ T cells sorted from blood, taken in a trial of the OX40 agonist ivuxolimab. The CDR3 here is CASSRQAYGELFF. The CDR3 coding sequence is TGTGCCAGCTCCCGACAGGCGTACGGGGAGCTGTTTTTT.